The entry below gives a single TCR beta chain sequence along with its context. Its antigen is as yet unknown. These data come from a study of cytomegalovirus exposure and HLA in healthy donors. The study, taken as a whole, reports: A prior analysis recorded that most TCR beta V segments were productive about 90% or about 30% of the time.

This CDR3 has 15 amino acids. CDR1 is MGHRA, CDR2 YSYEKL, per germline. Unmatched junction bases numbered 7, after V lost 5 bases and J lost 1 base. The PCR contained 60 Vbeta and 13 Jbeta primers. The method was immunoSEQ multiplex PCR; TCRdb's version includes in-frame clones alone and lacks a portion of them. The repertoire consists of around 170,000 clones, with 81% occurring once and the leading ten covering around 1.3%. The sample comprised PBMCs. The V and J genes are TRBV4-1 and TRBJ2-7; the match to TRBD1 covers 8 bases. The sequence derives from a man aged 45 to 65 in good health and CMV-seropositive. The CDR3 nucleotides read TGCGCCAGCAGCAGGGGGACAGGTCAGTCCTACGAGCAGTACTTC. This sequence encodes CASSRGTGQSYEQYF.